The entry that follows covers one T cell receptor beta chain sequence. Its antigen is still unknown. Germline-derived CDR1 and CDR2 are MGHDK and SYGVNS. Trimming took off 6 bases at V and 3 bases at J, with 24 bases between the two ends. This CDR3 region has 17 residues. This record comes from a study of shared clonotypes between healthy human individuals. Study background: A couple of women and a few men aged 18 to 49 made up the donors. Overall study results and limits: Relative to memory subsets, naive subsets generally showed larger estimated richness. The researchers took only blood, and tissue repertoires probably look different. The generation probabilities recorded for non-shared clonotypes fell below those of clonotypes shared by all four donors.

Measured with immunoSEQ multiplex PCR; TCRdb has only the in-frame clones, and not every one. The sample consists of 980,000 or so clones, around three quarters of them appearing once. This receptor was taken from a man aged 18 to 35 in good health. Sequencing used memory CD4+ T cells sorted from blood. Subset given: CD45RA-negative fraction. V gene TRBV25-1 combines with J gene TRBJ2-7; D possibly corresponds to TRBD2 (6 bases). Here the CDR3 reads CASRKTEGREWLYEQYF. CDR3 nucleotide sequence: TGTGCCAGCAGGAAGACCGAAGGGCGGGAATGGCTCTACGAGCAGTACTTC.